The rows below give T cell receptor beta chains drawn from one sample of a study of cytomegalovirus exposure and HLA in healthy donors. Clones were sequenced by immunoSEQ multiplex PCR, and TCRdb holds only the in-frame ones, with some missing. The table includes about 110,000 clones, 60% to 75% detected once. Sequencing was done on a sample of PBMCs. These receptors were collected from a man aged 25-40 years in good health and CMV-seronegative. Each CDR3 is given with its conserved first and last residue. Each record gives: CDR3 DNA, CDR3 protein, D gene, clone size, V gene, J gene. The D gene is left open where the match is weak. Clone sizes are given selectively: once, few, many, or a class where the clone is expanded.

DNA: TGTGCCAGCAGCGTAGACCAGGGGTTGTCCTACAATGAGCAGTTCTTC
CDR3: CASSVDQGLSYNEQFF
D: -
size: once
V: TRBV9
J: TRBJ2-1

DNA: TGTGCCAGCAGCTCAGGGCGCAATGAGCAGTTCTTC
CDR3: CASSSGRNEQFF
D: -
size: -
V: TRBV7-3
J: TRBJ2-1

DNA: TGCGCCAGCAGCCCGGGATTCACACTGACGACCCAGTACTTC
CDR3: CASSPGFTLTTQYF
D: -
size: -
V: TRBV5-1
J: TRBJ2-5

DNA: TGTGCCAGCAGCCAAGATCGTCAGGGCGACTATGGCTACACCTTC
CDR3: CASSQDRQGDYGYTF
D: -
size: -
V: TRBV14
J: TRBJ1-2

DNA: TGTGCCAGCAGCTTAATAGGGGGACAGAGCAACACTGAAGCTTTCTTT
CDR3: CASSLIGGQSNTEAFF
D: TRBD1
size: -
V: TRBV7-3
J: TRBJ1-1

DNA: TGTGCCAGCAGCTCAGGGGGACAGGGGGTCAATGGCTACACCTTC
CDR3: CASSSGGQGVNGYTF
D: TRBD1
size: -
V: TRBV7-9
J: TRBJ1-2

DNA: TGTGCCAGCTCACCAGTACAGGGGACTGAGCAGTTCTTC
CDR3: CASSPVQGTEQFF
D: TRBD1
size: -
V: TRBV18
J: TRBJ2-1

DNA: TGTGCCAGCAGTTTACCCACCATTAGCGACTCCTACGAGCAGTACTTC
CDR3: CASSLPTISDSYEQYF
D: -
size: few
V: TRBV28
J: TRBJ2-7

DNA: TGTGCCAGCAGTGGAGGGGCCCTACAGGATACGCAGTATTTT
CDR3: CASSGGALQDTQYF
D: -
size: -
V: TRBV7-2
J: TRBJ2-3

DNA: TGTGCCAGCAGTTTATATAAGAACACTGAAGCTTTCTTT
CDR3: CASSLYKNTEAFF
D: -
size: -
V: TRBV27
J: TRBJ1-1

DNA: TGTGCCAGCAGCCCACGGACTAGCGCAACCTACGAGCAGTACTTC
CDR3: CASSPRTSATYEQYF
D: TRBD2
size: -
V: TRBV7-6
J: TRBJ2-7

DNA: TGTGCCAGCAGCGTAACACCGGGACAGTCCTACGAGCAGTACTTC
CDR3: CASSVTPGQSYEQYF
D: TRBD1
size: once
V: TRBV7-8
J: TRBJ2-7

DNA: TGCGCCAGCAGCCAAGGCGGACAGGGTTTAAACACCATATATTTT
CDR3: CASSQGGQGLNTIYF
D: TRBD1
size: once
V: TRBV4-1
J: TRBJ1-3

DNA: TGTGCCAGCAGTGACCGGCAGGGGGATGAGCAGTTCTTC
CDR3: CASSDRQGDEQFF
D: TRBD1
size: -
V: TRBV6-4
J: TRBJ2-1

DNA: TGTGCCAGCATTTCGGGACTTTTCGGGGAGACCCAGTACTTC
CDR3: CASISGLFGETQYF
D: -
size: -
V: TRBV6-1
J: TRBJ2-5

DNA: TGTGCCACCAGGGACAGGGGCCAGAGGAAACCCCTCCACTTT
CDR3: CATRDRGQRKPLHF
D: TRBD1
size: -
V: TRBV6-1
J: TRBJ1-6

DNA: TGTGCCAGCAGCACGAGGACACAGATTCACTACGAGCAGTACTTC
CDR3: CASSTRTQIHYEQYF
D: -
size: few
V: TRBV7-9
J: TRBJ2-7

DNA: TGCGCCAGCAGTGAGTCGACTGAGACCCAGTACTTC
CDR3: CASSESTETQYF
D: -
size: -
V: TRBV10-2
J: TRBJ2-5

DNA: TGTGCCAGCAGTTTATTAACAGGAGACTACGAGCAGTACTTC
CDR3: CASSLLTGDYEQYF
D: -
size: -
V: TRBV27
J: TRBJ2-7

DNA: TGTGCCAGCAGCTTGGAAGGGACAATCCCCGGGGAGCTGTTTTTT
CDR3: CASSLEGTIPGELFF
D: -
size: -
V: TRBV5-5
J: TRBJ2-2